These T cell receptor beta chains were read from a single sample in a study of siplizumab effects on memory and regulatory T cells. Some clones are missing from TCRdb's copy, which holds only in-frame ones; the method was immunoSEQ multiplex PCR. The data contain some 63,000 clones, approximately 97% of them singletons. Sequenced material: naive CD8+ T cells sorted from blood. These receptors all come from a human donor in good health. Both conserved end residues are part of each CDR3. D genes are given only for firm matches. Only part of the rows carry a size: once, few, many, or a class if the clone is expanded.

j_call: TRBJ2-5
d_call: TRBD1
clone_size: -
v_call: TRBV4-3
cdr3_nt: TGCGCCAGCAGCCAAGGTACAGGGGGCCAGGAGACCCAGTACTTC
cdr3_aa: CASSQGTGGQETQYF

j_call: TRBJ2-4
d_call: -
clone_size: -
v_call: TRBV10-3
cdr3_nt: TGTGCCATCAGTGGGAGTTCGGACAGCCAAAACATTCAGTACTTC
cdr3_aa: CAISGSSDSQNIQYF

j_call: TRBJ2-3
d_call: -
clone_size: -
v_call: TRBV11-3
cdr3_nt: TGTGCCAGCAGCTCCGGGACGGCGAGCACAGATACGCAGTATTTT
cdr3_aa: CASSSGTASTDTQYF

j_call: TRBJ2-2
d_call: -
clone_size: -
v_call: TRBV21-1
cdr3_nt: TGTGCCAGCAGCAAAGGTATAGCGGGACGGTTGAACACCGGGGAGCTGTTTTTT
cdr3_aa: CASSKGIAGRLNTGELFF

j_call: TRBJ1-3
d_call: -
clone_size: -
v_call: TRBV7-9
cdr3_nt: TGTGCCAGCAGCTTCGGTGGAAACACCATATATTTT
cdr3_aa: CASSFGGNTIYF

j_call: TRBJ2-3
d_call: -
clone_size: -
v_call: TRBV5-4
cdr3_nt: TGTGCCAGCAGTTCAATCACAGAGGGCACAGATACGCAGTATTTT
cdr3_aa: CASSSITEGTDTQYF

j_call: TRBJ2-2
d_call: -
clone_size: -
v_call: TRBV7-2
cdr3_nt: TGTGCCAGCAGCTTAGGGGCCTACGTGAACACCGGGGAGCTGTTTTTT
cdr3_aa: CASSLGAYVNTGELFF

j_call: TRBJ2-7
d_call: -
clone_size: once
v_call: TRBV13
cdr3_nt: TGTGCCAGCAGCCCCGGGCCCGGCGAGCAGTACTTC
cdr3_aa: CASSPGPGEQYF

j_call: TRBJ2-5
d_call: TRBD2
clone_size: -
v_call: TRBV2
cdr3_nt: TGTGCCAGCAGTGACGGCGGGGGCCAAGAGACCCAGTACTTC
cdr3_aa: CASSDGGGQETQYF

j_call: TRBJ1-2
d_call: TRBD1
clone_size: -
v_call: TRBV28
cdr3_nt: TGTGCCAGCAGGGAAGGACAGGGGTACGGCTACACCTTC
cdr3_aa: CASREGQGYGYTF

j_call: TRBJ2-7
d_call: -
clone_size: -
v_call: TRBV11-2
cdr3_nt: TGTGCCAGCAGCTTAGCGGCAGAGGCGGGCCTTTACGAGCAGTACTTC
cdr3_aa: CASSLAAEAGLYEQYF

j_call: TRBJ1-2
d_call: TRBD1
clone_size: -
v_call: TRBV6-1
cdr3_nt: TGTGCCAGCAGTGAAGAGACAGGGATTTATGGCTACACCTTC
cdr3_aa: CASSEETGIYGYTF

j_call: TRBJ2-1
d_call: TRBD2
clone_size: -
v_call: TRBV11-2
cdr3_nt: TGTGCCAGCAGACACCTAGCGGGGGGCTACAATGAGCAGTTCTTC
cdr3_aa: CASRHLAGGYNEQFF

j_call: TRBJ2-2
d_call: TRBD1
clone_size: -
v_call: TRBV9
cdr3_nt: TGTGCCAGCAGCGTAGGGACAGGCGGGGAGCTGTTTTTT
cdr3_aa: CASSVGTGGELFF

j_call: TRBJ1-1
d_call: -
clone_size: -
v_call: TRBV5-6
cdr3_nt: TGTGCCAGCAGCGTGGGGAACACTGAAGCTTTCTTT
cdr3_aa: CASSVGNTEAFF